The 8 T cell receptor beta chains below all came from one sample that was sequenced in a study of T cells in Graves' hyperthyroidism and ophthalmopathy. Using RNA transcripts as the source, TCR beta CDR3 regions were amplified. Using the HTBI primer set, a first-round RT-PCR was run on the TCR CDR3. MiXCR, run by TCRdb on the multiplex PCR reads, gives a single entry per CDR3 protein. The sample lists a few hundred thousand distinct CDR3 sequences; roughly 14% were seen once. Sequenced input: blood. Receptor source: a woman aged 25 to 39 with Graves' hyperthyroidism.

CDR3 loop: CASSLGQYTEAFF. The CDR3 DNA reads as TGTGCCAGCAGCCTAGGACAGTACACTGAAGCTTTCTTT. The rearrangement uses TRBV14 and TRBJ1-1; TRBD1 is a possible D gene (6 bases). The germline gives CDR1 SGHDN, CDR2 FVKESK. V was cut by 4 bases and J by 3 bases, with 9 bases left in between. The CDR3 runs to 13 residues.

This clonotype was recorded at least ten times. The CDR3 reads CASTRTGGNEKLFF. The CDR3 DNA sequence: TGTGCCAGCACTAGGACAGGGGGGAATGAAAAACTGTTTTTT. The chain uses TRBV12-3 or TRBV12-4 and TRBJ1-4, with 10 bases aligning to TRBD1. CDR3 length: 14 residues. With 7 bases clipped from V and 5 bases from J, the junction kept 4 bases outside the gene matches.

This clonotype has ten or more counts. V and J are TRBV19 and TRBJ2-7; the D is unclear. The germline V gene has CDR1 LNHDA and CDR2 SQIVND (reference sequence). Between the trimmed V and J ends, which lost 5 bases and 0 bases, there was a span of 17 bases. The CDR3 contains 16 residues. CDR3 residues: CASSETGQVYSYEQYF. The CDR3 DNA follows: TGTGCCAGTAGTGAGACTGGGCAGGTCTACTCCTACGAGCAGTACTTC.

This clonotype came up a few times. The chain joins TRBV5-6 to TRBJ1-4; D gene ambiguous. The germline V and J ends were trimmed by 4 bases and 8 bases, with 15 bases remaining between them. Germline V lookup: CDR1 SGHDT, CDR2 YYEEEE. This CDR3 is 14 amino acids long. CDR3 protein: CASSQPGLIEKLFF. In DNA form, the CDR3 reads TGTGCCAGCAGCCAGCCCGGACTGATCGAAAAACTGTTTTTT. The full variable domain, rest sourced from reference TRBV5-6 and TRBJ1-4, is DAGVTQSPTHLIKTRGQQVTLRCSPKSGHDTVSWYQQALGQGPQFIFQYYEEEERQRGNFPDRFSGHQFPNYSSELNVNALLLGDSALYLCASSQPGLIEKLFFGSGTQLSVL.

In its sample, this clonotype was seen a few times. The chain employs TRBV4-3 and TRBJ2-3, with TRBD2 matching over 9 bases. The CDR3 totals 18 residues. After removal of 1 base from V and 4 bases from J, the junction contained 12 bases not matched to a gene. Germline V gives CDR1 LGHNA, CDR2 YSLEER. As DNA, the CDR3 is TGCGCCAGCAGCCAAGTTTTCGATAGCGGGAGTAGCCCAGATACGCAGTATTTT. Protein sequence: CASSQVFDSGSSPDTQYF.

This chain links TRBV12-5 with TRBJ2-7; D is undetermined. The CDR3 is made up of 12 amino acids. The ends were cut back, 11 bases at V and 3 bases at J, with 14 bases in the middle. Germline CDR1 reads LGHNT; CDR2 reads FRNRAP. The CDR3 nucleotides are TGTGCTCCGGGTGTAGGGAACTACGAGCAGTACTTC. This encodes CAPGVGNYEQYF.

This clonotype appeared many times. This chain joins TRBV7-3 and TRBJ1-1; the D is unclear. V was trimmed by 5 bases and J by 0 bases, leaving 7 bases between them. Germline V gene data show CDR1 as SGHTA and CDR2 as FQGTGA. The CDR3 loop spans 13 amino acids. CDR3 region: CASSDHMNTEAFF. Written as DNA, the CDR3 is TGTGCCAGCAGCGACCACATGAACACTGAAGCTTTCTTT.

This clonotype has a count of ten or more. The chain carries TRBV11-2 and TRBJ2-1; a weak D match, TRBD2 (6 bases). The V gene lost 1 base and the J gene lost 7 bases, with 17 bases spanning the gap. CDR3 size: 16 residues. From germline, CDR1 is SGHAT and CDR2 FQNNGV. In nucleotides, the CDR3 is TGTGCCAGCAGCTTAGCGTGGCGGGAAGGTTGGAATGAGCAGTTCTTC. This translates into CASSLAWREGWNEQFF.